This T cell receptor beta chain emerged from a study of blood T cell repertoires in COVID-19. Background on the study: The United States, Italy and Spain provided the acute and convalescent COVID-19 samples. The cDNA or gDNA used as material had been derived from T cells, B-cell-depleted T cells, or PBMCs.

This CDR3 is built from 15 residues. Method: immunoSEQ multiplex PCR; TCRdb's copy keeps in-frame clones and lacks some. In the table there are approximately 250,000 clones, over 80% of which are singletons. The chain recombines TRBV21-1 with TRBJ2-1; the table gives TRBD2 as D, unverified against the DNA. TRBV21-1 is given as a pseudogene. What was sequenced was peripheral blood. The sequence was collected from a human donor in a cohort sampled during active COVID-19. The CDR3 protein is CASSISASGSREQFF. The CDR3 DNA reads TGTGCCAGCAGCATTTCGGCTAGCGGGAGTCGTGAGCAGTTCTTC.